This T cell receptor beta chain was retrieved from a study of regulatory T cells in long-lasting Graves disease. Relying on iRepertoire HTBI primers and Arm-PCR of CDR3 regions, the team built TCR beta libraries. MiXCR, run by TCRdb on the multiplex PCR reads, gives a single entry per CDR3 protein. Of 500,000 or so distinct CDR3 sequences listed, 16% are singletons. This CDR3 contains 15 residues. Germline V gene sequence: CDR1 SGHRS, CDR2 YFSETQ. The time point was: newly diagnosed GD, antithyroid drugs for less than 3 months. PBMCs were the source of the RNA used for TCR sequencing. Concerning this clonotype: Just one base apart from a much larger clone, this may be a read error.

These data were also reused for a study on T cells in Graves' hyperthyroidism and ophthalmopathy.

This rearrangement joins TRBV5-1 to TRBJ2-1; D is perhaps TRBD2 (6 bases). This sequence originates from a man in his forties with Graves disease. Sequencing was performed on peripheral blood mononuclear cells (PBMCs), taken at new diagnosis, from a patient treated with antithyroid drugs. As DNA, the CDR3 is TGCGCCAGCAGCCCCGGCGGGAATTCCTACGATGAGCAGTTCTTC. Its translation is CASSPGGNSYDEQFF.